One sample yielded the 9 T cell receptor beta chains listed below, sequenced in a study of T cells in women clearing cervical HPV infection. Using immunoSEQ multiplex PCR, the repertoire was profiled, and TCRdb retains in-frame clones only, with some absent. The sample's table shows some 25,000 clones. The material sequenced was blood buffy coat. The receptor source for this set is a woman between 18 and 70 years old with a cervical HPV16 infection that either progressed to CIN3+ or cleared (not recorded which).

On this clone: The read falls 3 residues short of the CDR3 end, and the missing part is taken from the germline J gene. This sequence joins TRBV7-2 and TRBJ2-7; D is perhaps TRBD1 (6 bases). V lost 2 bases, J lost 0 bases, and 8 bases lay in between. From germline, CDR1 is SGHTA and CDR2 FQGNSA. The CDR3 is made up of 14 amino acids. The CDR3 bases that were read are TGTGCCAGCAGCTTAACAGGGACCTCCTACGAG. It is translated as CASSLTGTSYE. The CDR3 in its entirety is CASSLTGTSYEQYF.

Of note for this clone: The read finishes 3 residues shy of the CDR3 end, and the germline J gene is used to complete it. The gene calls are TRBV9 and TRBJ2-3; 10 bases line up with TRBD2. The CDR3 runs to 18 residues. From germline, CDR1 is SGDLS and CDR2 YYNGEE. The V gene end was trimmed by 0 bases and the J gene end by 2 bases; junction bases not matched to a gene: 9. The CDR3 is CASSVGWGTSENTDTQYF. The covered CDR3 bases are TGTGCCAGCAGCGTAGGTTGGGGGACTAGCGAGAACACAGATACG.

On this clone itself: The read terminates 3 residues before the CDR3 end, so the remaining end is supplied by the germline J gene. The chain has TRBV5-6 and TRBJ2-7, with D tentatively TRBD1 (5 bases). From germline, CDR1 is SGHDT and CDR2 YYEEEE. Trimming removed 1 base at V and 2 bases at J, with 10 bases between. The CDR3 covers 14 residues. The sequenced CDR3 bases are TGTGCCAGCAGCTTGCCAGGGTGGACCTACGAG. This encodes CASSLPGWTYE. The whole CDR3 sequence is CASSLPGWTYEQYF.

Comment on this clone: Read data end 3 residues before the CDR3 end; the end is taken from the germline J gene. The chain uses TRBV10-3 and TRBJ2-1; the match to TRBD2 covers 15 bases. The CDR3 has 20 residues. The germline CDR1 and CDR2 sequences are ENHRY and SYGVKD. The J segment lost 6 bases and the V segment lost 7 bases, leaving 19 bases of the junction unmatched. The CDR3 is CAITPGITGLAGGSGNEQFF. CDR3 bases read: TGTGCCATCACCCCCGGGATCACCGGACTAGCGGGGGGGTCGGGCAATGAG.

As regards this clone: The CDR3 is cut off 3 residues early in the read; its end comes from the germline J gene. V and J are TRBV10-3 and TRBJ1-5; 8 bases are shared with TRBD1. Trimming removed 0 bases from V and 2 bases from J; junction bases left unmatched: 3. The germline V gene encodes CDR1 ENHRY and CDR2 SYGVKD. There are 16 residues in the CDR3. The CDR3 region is CAISESQGAGNQPQHF. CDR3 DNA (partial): TGTGCCATCAGTGAGTCGCAGGGGGCCGGCAATCAGCCC.

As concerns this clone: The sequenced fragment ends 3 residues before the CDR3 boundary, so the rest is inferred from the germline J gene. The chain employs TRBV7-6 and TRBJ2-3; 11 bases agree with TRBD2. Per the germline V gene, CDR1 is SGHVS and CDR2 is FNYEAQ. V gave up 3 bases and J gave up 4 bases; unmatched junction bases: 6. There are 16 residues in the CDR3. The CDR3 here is CASSLLAGGPPDTQYF. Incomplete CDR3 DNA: TGTGCCAGCAGCTTGTTAGCGGGGGGGCCCCCAGATACG.

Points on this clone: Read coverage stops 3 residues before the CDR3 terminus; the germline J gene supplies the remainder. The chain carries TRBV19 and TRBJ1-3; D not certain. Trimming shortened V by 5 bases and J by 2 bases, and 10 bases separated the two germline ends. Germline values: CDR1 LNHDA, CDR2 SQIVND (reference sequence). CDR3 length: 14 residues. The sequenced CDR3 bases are TGTGCCAGTAGTTCGAGGGCCGCTGGAAACACC. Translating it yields CASSSRAAGNT. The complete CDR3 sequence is CASSSRAAGNTIYF.

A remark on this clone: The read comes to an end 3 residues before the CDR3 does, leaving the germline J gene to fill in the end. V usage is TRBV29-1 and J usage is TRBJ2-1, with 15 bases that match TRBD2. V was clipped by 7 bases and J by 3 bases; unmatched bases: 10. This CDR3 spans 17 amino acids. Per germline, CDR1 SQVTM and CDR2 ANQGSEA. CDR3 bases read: TGCAGCGGTACCGGGACTAGCGGGGGGATCAACTACAATGAG. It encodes CSGTGTSGGINYNE. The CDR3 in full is CSGTGTSGGINYNEQFF.

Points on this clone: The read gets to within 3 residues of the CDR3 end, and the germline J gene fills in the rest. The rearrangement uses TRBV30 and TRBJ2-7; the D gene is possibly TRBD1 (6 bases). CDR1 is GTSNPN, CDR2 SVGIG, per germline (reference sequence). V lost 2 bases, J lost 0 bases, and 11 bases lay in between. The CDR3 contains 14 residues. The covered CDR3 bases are TGTGCCTGGAGTATGGGGGCCAGCTCCTACGAG. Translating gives CAWSMGASSYE. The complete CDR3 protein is CAWSMGASSYEQYF.